The 21 T cell receptor beta chains below come from one sample, sequenced in a study of shared clonotypes between healthy human individuals. Generated by immunoSEQ multiplex PCR, the TCRdb table keeps only in-frame clones and is missing some. Here the sample spans 1.6 million or so clones, approximately 98.5% being singletons. The specimen was naive CD4+ T cells sorted from blood. Subset of the sample: CD45RA+ positively selected. The receptors stem from a man aged 25 to 40 in good health.

Comment on this clone: Other DNA sequences in the sample encode the same CDR3. The chain joins TRBV29-1 to TRBJ1-2; D gene uncertain. CDR1 is SQVTM, CDR2 ANQGSEA, per germline. With 4 bases removed from V and 5 bases from J, the gap between germline ends came to 2 bases. The CDR3 contains 9 residues. Here the CDR3 reads CSVGYGYTF. The CDR3 coding sequence is TGCAGCGTTGGATATGGCTACACCTTC.

The genes are TRBV10-1 and TRBJ1-1; 9 nucleotides match TRBD1. CDR3 length equals 14 residues. Germline-derived CDR1 and CDR2 are WNHNN and SYGVQD (reference sequence). V trimming: 6 bases; J trimming: 3 bases; junction bases outside the gene matches: 5. The CDR3: CASRPGQGDTEAFF. CDR3 in DNA: TGCGCCAGCAGACCGGGACAGGGTGACACTGAAGCTTTCTTT.

The rearrangement joins TRBV9 to TRBJ1-3, with a possible D match to TRBD1 (5 bases). Per the germline V gene, CDR1 is SGDLS and CDR2 is YYNGEE. The length of the CDR3 is 14 residues. Between the trimmed V and J ends, which lost 3 bases and 9 bases, there was a span of 16 bases. The CDR3 loop is CASSEALRGSTIYF. CDR3 in DNA: TGTGCCAGCAGCGAGGCCCTCCGGGGGAGCACCATATATTTT. Using reference TRBV9 and TRBJ1-3 for the parts outside the CDR3, the full variable domain is DSGVTQTPKHLITATGQRVTLRCSPRSGDLSVYWYQQSLDQGLQFLIQYYNGEERAKGNILERFSAQQFPDLHSELNLSSLELGDSALYFCASSEALRGSTIYFGEGSWLTVV.

The chain is built from TRBV5-1 and TRBJ2-7; the match to TRBD1 covers 9 bases. The CDR3 totals 17 residues. Per germline, CDR1 SGHRS and CDR2 YFSETQ. After removal of 7 bases from V and 4 bases from J, the junction contained 18 bases not matched to a gene. The CDR3 DNA sequence: TGCGCCAGCTCCTCCTCGCTCCTCCCGGGACAGGGATACGAGCAGTACTTC. This encodes CASSSSLLPGQGYEQYF.

V and J are TRBV19 and TRBJ2-1; 10 bases match TRBD2. This CDR3 spans 13 amino acids. Per germline, CDR1 LNHDA and CDR2 SQIVND (reference sequence). Losses at the gene ends were 7 bases for V and 4 bases for J; bases not matched to a gene: 1. The CDR3 region is CASTSGRYNEQFF. The CDR3 DNA follows: TGTGCCAGTACTAGCGGGAGATACAATGAGCAGTTCTTC.

The rearrangement links TRBV6-1 to TRBJ2-7, with 8 bases that match TRBD1. There are 15 residues in the CDR3. The germline CDR1 and CDR2 sequences are MNHNS and SASEGT. V lost 3 bases and J lost 2; bases outside the gene matches: 6. CDR3 DNA: TGTGCCAGCAGTGACTTCAGGGGGCTTACCTACGAGCAGTACTTC. Protein product: CASSDFRGLTYEQYF.

This chain uses TRBV5-6 with TRBJ2-7; 8 bases map to TRBD2. Losses at the gene ends were 0 bases for V and 4 bases for J; bases not matched to a gene: 9. The CDR3 length is 16 residues. The germline V gene has CDR1 SGHDT and CDR2 YYEEEE. CDR3 loop: CASSLAPVEREYEQYF. The CDR3 DNA follows: TGTGCCAGCAGCTTGGCCCCGGTGGAGCGGGAGTACGAGCAGTACTTC. The full variable domain, in which reference TRBV5-6 and TRBJ2-7 provide the parts outside the CDR3, is DAGVTQSPTHLIKTRGQQVTLRCSPKSGHDTVSWYQQALGQGPQFIFQYYEEEERQRGNFPDRFSGHQFPNYSSELNVNALLLGDSALYLCASSLAPVEREYEQYFGPGTRLTVT.

This rearrangement joins TRBV7-2 to TRBJ2-3; D not certain. V was trimmed by 6 bases and J by 2 bases, leaving 9 bases between them. The germline CDR1 and CDR2 sequences are SGHTA and FQGNSA. The CDR3 covers 13 residues. DNA for the CDR3: TGTGCCAGCAGAATGACTTACACAGATACGCAGTATTTT. Amino acids: CASRMTYTDTQYF.

The CDR3 is CASGLAGGRELFF. CDR3 nucleotide sequence: TGTGCCAGCGGACTAGCGGGAGGGCGGGAGCTGTTTTTT. The chain employs TRBV19 and TRBJ2-2; TRBD2 agrees at 15 bases. This CDR3 comprises 13 residues. CDR1 LNHDA and CDR2 SQIVND come from the germline V gene (reference sequence). With V trimmed by 9 bases and J by 9 bases, 2 bases remained unmatched.

J is TRBJ2-5 and V is TRBV18; D not certain. Per germline, CDR1 KGHSH and CDR2 LQKENI. Trimming stripped 2 bases from V and 0 bases from J, with 16 bases between. This CDR3 comprises 17 residues. The CDR3 is CASSPLPPDSYQETQYF. CDR3 DNA: TGTGCCAGCTCACCATTACCCCCCGACTCGTACCAAGAGACCCAGTACTTC.

This sequence joins TRBV5-6 and TRBJ2-2, with TRBD2 matching over 10 bases. In germline, CDR1 is SGHDT, CDR2 YYEEEE. The length of the CDR3 is 17 residues. With V trimmed by 0 bases and J by 6 bases, 8 bases remained unmatched. CDR3 sequence: CASSLEGLANGAGELFF. DNA of the CDR3: TGTGCCAGCAGCTTGGAGGGACTAGCGAATGGAGCCGGGGAGCTGTTTTTT.

The genes are TRBV29-1 and TRBJ2-5; D ambiguous. CDR3 length: 14 amino acids. Trimming left V 7 bases short and J 0 bases short, with 15 bases between. Germline V gene lookup returns CDR1 SQVTM and CDR2 ANQGSEA. The CDR3 DNA reads TGCAGCGCCCGACCCGTGGGGTACCAAGAGACCCAGTACTTC. Protein product: CSARPVGYQETQYF.

The chain has TRBV10-3 and TRBJ1-1; the match to TRBD1 covers 7 bases. Germline V gene data show CDR1 as ENHRY and CDR2 as SYGVKD. CDR3 length: 14 residues. J was trimmed by 10 bases and V by 3 bases; bases with no gene match: 11. CDR3 residues: CAISDRTGSRVAFF. The CDR3 DNA follows: TGTGCCATCAGTGATCGGACAGGATCCCGGGTAGCTTTCTTT.

The V and J genes are TRBV27 and TRBJ1-1; no reliable D call. Germline V gives CDR1 MNHEY, CDR2 SMNVEV (reference sequence). V was trimmed by 3 bases and J by 4 bases, leaving 12 bases between them. The CDR3 sequence is 14 residues long. DNA of the CDR3: TGTGCCAGCAGTTTTGATAGCTTTAGCACTGAAGCTTTCTTT. Translated, it gives CASSFDSFSTEAFF.

The chain carries TRBV7-3 and TRBJ2-1; maybe TRBD2 (6 bases). The V end was cut by 1 base, the J end by 8 bases, with 21 bases between. The CDR3 extends over 17 amino acids. Germline values: CDR1 SGHTA, CDR2 FQGTGA. The CDR3 coding sequence is TGTGCCAGCAGCTTAATGCCTCCAGCGGGTGGGGCCGATGAGCAGTTCTTC. This translates into CASSLMPPAGGADEQFF.

The chain is built from TRBV5-4 and TRBJ1-2; D remains unclear. The V gene's germline CDR1 is SGHNT and CDR2 YYREEE (reference sequence). This CDR3 comprises 14 residues. V lost 0 bases and J lost 3, with 9 bases in between. The CDR3 nucleotides read TGTGCCAGCAGCTTGGGCGGGTTGGACTATGGCTACACCTTC. It yields the protein CASSLGGLDYGYTF.

The rearrangement joins TRBV5-5 to TRBJ1-4; D ambiguous. This CDR3 contains 14 residues. CDR1 SGHKS and CDR2 YYEKEE come from the germline V gene (reference sequence). V was pared by 0 bases and J by 7 bases, with 10 bases between. The DNA for the CDR3 is TGTGCCAGCAGCTTGGTCGGTAGGCCTGAAAAACTGTTTTTT. It codes for CASSLVGRPEKLFF.

This clone was observed once. The gene calls are TRBV29-1 and TRBJ1-5, with a tentative D call TRBD1 (5 bases). CDR1 and CDR2 (germline): SQVTM, ANQGSEA. Trimming left V 6 bases short and J 4 bases short, with 13 bases between. The CDR3 contains 13 residues. CDR3 loop: CSVAGGINQPQHF. DNA of the CDR3: TGCAGCGTGGCCGGGGGAATAAATCAGCCCCAGCATTTT.

V is TRBV10-2 and J is TRBJ2-7; D unclear. This CDR3 is 13 amino acids long. Looked up from germline, CDR1 is WSHSY and CDR2 is SAAADI. Trimming stripped 3 bases from V and 1 base from J, with 7 bases between. CDR3 sequence reads: CASSDRRSYEQYF. CDR3 nucleotide sequence: TGCGCCAGCAGTGATAGGAGATCCTACGAGCAGTACTTC.

The genes are TRBV7-2 and TRBJ1-2; 9 bases fit TRBD1. CDR3 length equals 16 residues. Germline values: CDR1 SGHTA, CDR2 FQGNSA. The V segment lost 6 bases and the J segment 8 bases; nucleotides outside the gene matches: 16. CDR3 coding DNA: TGTGCCAGCAGAATACCGGGACAGGGATTTACTGGCGGCTACACCTTC. The encoded protein is CASRIPGQGFTGGYTF.

CDR3 region: CASSLAVLIYGYTF. The CDR3 region has the DNA TGTGCCAGCAGCTTGGCCGTTCTCATCTATGGCTACACCTTC. The chain has TRBV5-8 and TRBJ1-2; no reliable D call. V shed 0 bases and J shed 4 bases, with 10 bases lying between them. The CDR3 sequence is 14 residues long. CDR1 and CDR2 (germline): SGHTS, YDEGEE.